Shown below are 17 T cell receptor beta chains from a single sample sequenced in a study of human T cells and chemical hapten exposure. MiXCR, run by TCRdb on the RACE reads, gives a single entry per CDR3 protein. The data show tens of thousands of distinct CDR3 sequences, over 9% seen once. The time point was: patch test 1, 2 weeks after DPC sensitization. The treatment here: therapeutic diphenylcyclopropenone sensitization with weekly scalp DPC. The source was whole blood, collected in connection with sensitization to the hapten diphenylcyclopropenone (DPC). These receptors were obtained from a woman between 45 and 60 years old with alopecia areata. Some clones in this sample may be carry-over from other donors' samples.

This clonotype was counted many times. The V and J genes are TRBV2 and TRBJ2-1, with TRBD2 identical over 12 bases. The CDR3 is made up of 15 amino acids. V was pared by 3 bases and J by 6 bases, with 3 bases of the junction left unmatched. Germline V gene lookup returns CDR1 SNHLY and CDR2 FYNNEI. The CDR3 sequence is CASSETSGSPNEQFF. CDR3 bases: TGTGCCAGCAGTGAGACTAGCGGGAGCCCCAATGAGCAGTTCTTC.

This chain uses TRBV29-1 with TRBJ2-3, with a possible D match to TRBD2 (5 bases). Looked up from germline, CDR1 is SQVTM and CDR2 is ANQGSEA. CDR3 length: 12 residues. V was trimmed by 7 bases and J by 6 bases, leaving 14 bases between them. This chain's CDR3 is CSAHRSGDTQYF. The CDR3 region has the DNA TGCAGCGCCCATAGGTCGGGGGATACGCAGTATTTT.

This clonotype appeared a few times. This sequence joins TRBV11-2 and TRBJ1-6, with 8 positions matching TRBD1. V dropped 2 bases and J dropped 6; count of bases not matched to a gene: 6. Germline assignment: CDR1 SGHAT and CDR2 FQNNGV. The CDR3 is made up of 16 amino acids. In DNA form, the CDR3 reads TGTGCCAGCAGCTTATCAGGGGGCGCGGGTAATTCACCCCTCCACTTT. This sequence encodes CASSLSGGAGNSPLHF.

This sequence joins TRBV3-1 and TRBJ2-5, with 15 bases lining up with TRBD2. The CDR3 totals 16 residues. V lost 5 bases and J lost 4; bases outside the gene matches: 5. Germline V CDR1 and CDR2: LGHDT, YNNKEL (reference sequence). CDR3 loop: CASSSGLAGGRETQYF. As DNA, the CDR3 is TGTGCCAGCAGCTCCGGACTAGCGGGAGGGCGAGAGACCCAGTACTTC.

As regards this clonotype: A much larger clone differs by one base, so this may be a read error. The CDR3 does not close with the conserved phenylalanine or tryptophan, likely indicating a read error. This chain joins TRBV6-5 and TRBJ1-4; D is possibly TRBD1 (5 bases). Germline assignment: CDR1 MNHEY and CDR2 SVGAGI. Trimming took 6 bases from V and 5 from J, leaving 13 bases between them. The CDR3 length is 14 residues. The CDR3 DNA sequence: TGTGCCAGCAGAGACCAGGGTTGGAATGAAAAACTGTTTTCT. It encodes CASRDQGWNEKLFS.

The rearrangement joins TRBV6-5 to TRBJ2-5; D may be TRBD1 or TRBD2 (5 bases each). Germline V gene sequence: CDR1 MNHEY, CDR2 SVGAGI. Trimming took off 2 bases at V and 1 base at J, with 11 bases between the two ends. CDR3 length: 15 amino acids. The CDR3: CASSYTEGPQETQYF. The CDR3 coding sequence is TGTGCCAGCAGTTACACCGAGGGGCCCCAAGAGACCCAGTACTTC.

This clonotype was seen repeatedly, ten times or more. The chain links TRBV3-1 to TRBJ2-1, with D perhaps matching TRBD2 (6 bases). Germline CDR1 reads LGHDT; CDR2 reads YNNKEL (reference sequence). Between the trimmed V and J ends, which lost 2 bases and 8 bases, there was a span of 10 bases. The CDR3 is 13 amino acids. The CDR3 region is CASSQTSFDEQFF. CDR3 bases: TGTGCCAGCAGCCAAACTAGCTTCGATGAGCAGTTCTTC.

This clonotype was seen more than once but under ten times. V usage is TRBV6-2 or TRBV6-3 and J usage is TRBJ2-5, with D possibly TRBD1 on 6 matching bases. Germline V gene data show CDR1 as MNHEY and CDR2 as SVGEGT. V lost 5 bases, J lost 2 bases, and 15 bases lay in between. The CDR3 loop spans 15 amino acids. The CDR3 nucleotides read TGTGCCAGCAGTAAGCAGGGGCCATTTCAAGAGACCCAGTACTTC. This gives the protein CASSKQGPFQETQYF.

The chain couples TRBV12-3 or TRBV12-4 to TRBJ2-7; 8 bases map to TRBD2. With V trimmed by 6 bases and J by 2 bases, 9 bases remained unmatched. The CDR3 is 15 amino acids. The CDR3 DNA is TGTGCCAGCAGCCAAGGTGGACTAGCAGCCTACGAGCAGTACTTC. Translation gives CASSQGGLAAYEQYF.

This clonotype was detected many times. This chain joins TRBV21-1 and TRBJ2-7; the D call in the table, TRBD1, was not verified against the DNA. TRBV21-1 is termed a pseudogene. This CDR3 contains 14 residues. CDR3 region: CASSNRDTPYEQYF. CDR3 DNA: TGTGCCAGCAGCAATCGGGACACACCCTACGAGCAGTACTTC.

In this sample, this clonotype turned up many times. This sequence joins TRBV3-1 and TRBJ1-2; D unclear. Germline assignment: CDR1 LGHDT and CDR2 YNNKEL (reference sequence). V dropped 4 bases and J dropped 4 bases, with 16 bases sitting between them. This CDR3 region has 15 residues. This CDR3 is CASSPRLNEVYGYTF. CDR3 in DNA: TGTGCCAGCAGCCCTCGTCTCAACGAAGTCTATGGCTACACCTTC. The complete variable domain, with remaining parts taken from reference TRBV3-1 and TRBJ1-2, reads DTAVSQTPKYLVTQMGNDKSIKCEQNLGHDTMYWYKQDSKKFLKIMFSYNNKELIINETVPNRFSPKSPDKAHLNLHINSLELGDSAVYFCASSPRLNEVYGYTFGSGTRLTVV.

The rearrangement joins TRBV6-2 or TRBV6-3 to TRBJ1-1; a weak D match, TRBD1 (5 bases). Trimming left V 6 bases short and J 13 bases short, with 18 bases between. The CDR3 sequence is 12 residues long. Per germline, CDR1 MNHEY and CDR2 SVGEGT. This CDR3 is CASRNGVRAGFF. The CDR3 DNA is TGTGCCAGCAGAAACGGGGTCAGGGCCGGTTTCTTT.

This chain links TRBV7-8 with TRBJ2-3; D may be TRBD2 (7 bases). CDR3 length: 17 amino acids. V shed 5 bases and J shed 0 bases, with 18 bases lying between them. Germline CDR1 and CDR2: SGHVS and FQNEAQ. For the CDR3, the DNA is TGTGCCAGCAGCCCGGGGGGCGCTAGAGGGAGCACAGATACGCAGTATTTT. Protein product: CASSPGGARGSTDTQYF.

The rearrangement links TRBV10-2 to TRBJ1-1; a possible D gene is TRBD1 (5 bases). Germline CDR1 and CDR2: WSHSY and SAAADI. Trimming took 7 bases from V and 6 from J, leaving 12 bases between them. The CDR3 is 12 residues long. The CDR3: CASKRGRAEAFF. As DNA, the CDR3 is TGCGCCAGCAAAAGGGGACGCGCTGAAGCTTTCTTT.

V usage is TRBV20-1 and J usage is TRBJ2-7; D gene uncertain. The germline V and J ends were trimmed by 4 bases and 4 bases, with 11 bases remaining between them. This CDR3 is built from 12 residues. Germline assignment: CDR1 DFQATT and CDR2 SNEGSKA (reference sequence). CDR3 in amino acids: CSAMGFQYEQYF. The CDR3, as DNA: TGCAGTGCTATGGGGTTCCAATACGAGCAGTACTTC.

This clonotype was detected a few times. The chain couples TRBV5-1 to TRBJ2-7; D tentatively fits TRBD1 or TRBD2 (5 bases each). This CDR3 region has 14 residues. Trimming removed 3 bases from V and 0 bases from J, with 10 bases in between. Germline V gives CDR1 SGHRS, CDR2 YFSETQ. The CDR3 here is CASSSGPSSYEQYF. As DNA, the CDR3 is TGCGCCAGCAGCTCGGGACCCAGCTCCTACGAGCAGTACTTC.

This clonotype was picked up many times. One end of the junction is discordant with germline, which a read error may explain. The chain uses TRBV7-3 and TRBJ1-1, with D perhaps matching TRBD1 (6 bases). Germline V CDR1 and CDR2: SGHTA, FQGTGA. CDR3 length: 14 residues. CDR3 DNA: TGTGCCAGCAGCCCCGGGGGCGAAAACACTGAAGCCTTCTTT. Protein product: CASSPGGENTEAFF.